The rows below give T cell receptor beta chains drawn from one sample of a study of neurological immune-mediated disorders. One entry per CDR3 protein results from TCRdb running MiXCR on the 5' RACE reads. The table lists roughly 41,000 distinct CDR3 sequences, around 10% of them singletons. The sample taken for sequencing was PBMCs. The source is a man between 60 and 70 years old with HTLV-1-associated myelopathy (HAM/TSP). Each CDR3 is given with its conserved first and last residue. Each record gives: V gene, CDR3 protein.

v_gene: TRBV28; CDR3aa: CASSFGGGSYNEQFF
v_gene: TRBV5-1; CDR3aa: CASRSRADNEQFF
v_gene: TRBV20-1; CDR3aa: CSASREGVPKETQYF
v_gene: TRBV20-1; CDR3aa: CSAAKRQGSNEQYF
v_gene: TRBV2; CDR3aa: CASSEIGTLLGGEQYF
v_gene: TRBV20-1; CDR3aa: CSARPTSGRLTDTQYF
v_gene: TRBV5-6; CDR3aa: CASSLGRGGRSTDTQYF
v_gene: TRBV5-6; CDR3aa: CASSLNPIRGIPEAFF
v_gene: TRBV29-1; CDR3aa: CSVEGDTEAFF
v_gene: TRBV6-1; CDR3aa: CASTKLTETPWELFF
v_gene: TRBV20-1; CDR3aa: CSARDREANVLTF
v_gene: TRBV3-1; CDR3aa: CASSQTLLDTGELFF
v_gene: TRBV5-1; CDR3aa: CASSLGRGGTEAFF
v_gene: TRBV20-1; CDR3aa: CSARDGSVNTEGFF
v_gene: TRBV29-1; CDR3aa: CSVARGPYEQYF
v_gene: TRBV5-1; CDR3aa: CASSLGTPQTYEQYF
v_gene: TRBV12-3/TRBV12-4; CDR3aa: CASRRGLAGVDEQFF
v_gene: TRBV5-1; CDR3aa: CASSLDPPGREETQYF
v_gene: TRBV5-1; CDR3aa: CASSLVQGDTGELFF
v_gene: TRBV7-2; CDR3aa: CASSPGQREDCEQYF
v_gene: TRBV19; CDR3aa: CASKPGDTGELFF
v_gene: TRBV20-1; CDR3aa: CSAGTSGTSGSYNEQFF
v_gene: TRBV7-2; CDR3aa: CASSLGHRLAGGATRLYF
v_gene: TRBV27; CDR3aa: CASRGLEAPGANVLTF
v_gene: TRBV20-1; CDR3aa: CSALHGRGRTGELFF
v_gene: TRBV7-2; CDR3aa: CASSSFSGPTNEKLFF
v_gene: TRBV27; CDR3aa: CASSTRQEVTEAFF
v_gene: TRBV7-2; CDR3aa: CASSPPGSYNEQFF
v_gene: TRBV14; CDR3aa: CASSQATGYEQYF
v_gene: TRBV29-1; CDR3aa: CSVSQTNTEAFF
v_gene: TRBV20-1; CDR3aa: CSASGHRETQYF
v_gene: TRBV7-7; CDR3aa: CASSPGTARYGELFF